This TCR beta chain came from a study of T cells in Graves' hyperthyroidism and ophthalmopathy. For the study at large: Peripheral blood was obtained at initial diagnosis, preceding any treatment. Study-level points and caveats: Expanded thyroid clonotypes (above 0.001) were mostly also found in blood.

Germline CDR1 and CDR2: DFQATT and SNEGSKA (reference sequence). The germline V and J ends were trimmed by 3 bases and 4 bases, with 15 bases remaining between them. The CDR3 contains 14 residues. Absent ophthalmopathy progression within 18 months defined stable Graves' hyperthyroidism. This clonotype was recorded at least ten times. What it binds is unknown. TCR beta CDR3 regions were amplified from RNA transcripts. During a first-round RT-PCR of the TCR CDR3, the HTBI primer set was used. TCRdb re-called the multiplex PCR reads through MiXCR, storing one row per CDR3 protein. The sample records a few hundred thousand distinct CDR3 sequences, around 14% being singletons.

The gene calls are TRBV20-1 and TRBJ1-1, with D perhaps matching TRBD1 (6 bases). The sample was blood. The TCR was taken from a woman in her twenties or thirties with Graves' hyperthyroidism. The DNA of the CDR3 is TGCAGTGCTAGGGCCGCAGGGGAGGGCACTGAAGCTTTCTTT. Translation: CSARAAGEGTEAFF.